The following is a TCR beta chain sequence with its context. Antigen: not known. TCRdb recomputed calls from the 5' RACE reads with MiXCR, one row per CDR3 protein. The sample contains some 260,000 distinct CDR3 sequences, around 15% of which appear only once. These data originate in a study of T-cell memory formation after mild COVID-19. About the research overall: Largely, the TCR clusters proved donor specific.

General study results and limits: Some clones that responded were present in memory (sampled pre-infection), which suggests cross-reactive memory joined. Shrinking CD4+ clones resided mostly in CM and EM, and CD8+ ones in EMRA. Clones that got smaller from day 15 to 85 had even CD4/CD8, while clones growing later tipped toward CD4+.

The CDR3 sequence is 15 residues long. Germline CDR1 reads LNHDA; CDR2 reads SQIVND (reference sequence). V lost 3 bases and J lost 3, with 14 bases in between. V gene TRBV19 combines with J gene TRBJ1-1; a possible D gene is TRBD1 (6 bases). The sample consisted of PBMCs or a T cell subset sorted from them (not recorded which). This clonotype originated in a man between 18 and 29 years old who had mild COVID-19 (a few samples of this study predate the infection). Cell type and time point are not known. CDR3 residues: CASSIGGGRDTEAFF. The CDR3 region has the DNA TGTGCCAGTAGTATCGGGGGGGGCAGAGACACTGAAGCTTTCTTT.